This T cell receptor beta chain was identified during a study of blood T cell repertoires in COVID-19. Authors' methods: Reference gene primer amplification gave estimated nucleated cell counts. Assay used: immunoSEQ multiplex PCR; TCRdb lists only in-frame clones, some missing. The V and J calls and clone size were taken over from that table, and D and trimming were inferred from the DNA. The sample lists fewer than 400,000 clones, around 90% occurring once. It was during active infection that Seattle patients were enrolled and then longitudinally followed. Sequences were obtained from peripheral blood. This receptor was taken from a woman aged 25-40 years with COVID-19, enrolled during active disease.

This chain's CDR3 is CASSLLAQPNEKLFF. The DNA for the CDR3 is TGTGCCAGCAGCTTATTAGCGCAGCCGAATGAAAAACTGTTTTTT. V and J are TRBV7-8 and TRBJ1-4; D call uncertain. Looked up from germline, CDR1 is SGHVS and CDR2 is FQNEAQ. The CDR3 sequence is 15 residues long. V dropped 2 bases and J dropped 5 bases, with 12 bases sitting between them. Complete variable domain (other parts from reference TRBV7-8 and TRBJ1-4): GAGVSQSPRYKVAKRGQDVALRCDPISGHVSLFWYQQALGQGPEFLTYFQNEAQLDKSGLPSDRFFAERPEGSVSTLKIQRTQQEDSAVYLCASSLLAQPNEKLFFGSGTQLSVL.